The 27 T cell receptor beta chains below were found in one sample sequenced in a study of T cell responses to AZD1222 COVID-19 vaccine. Sequencing used immunoSEQ multiplex PCR; TCRdb keeps in-frame clones, though not all of them. The top ten clones hold 14% of a sample with 45,000 to 70,000 clones, roughly nine tenths of them seen once. Sequenced here: peripheral blood, sampled 28 days after the second AZD1222 dose. These TCRs come from an adult who received the AZD1222 COVID-19 vaccine.

The rearrangement links TRBV6-2 or TRBV6-3 to TRBJ2-7; tentative D call: TRBD2 (5 bases). This CDR3 has 12 residues. The germline gives CDR1 MNHEY, CDR2 SVGEGT. V was pared by 4 bases and J by 3 bases, with 7 bases between. This CDR3 reads CASSFEGYEQYF. As DNA, the CDR3 is TGTGCCAGCAGTTTCGAGGGCTACGAGCAGTACTTC.

Comments on this clone: One base away lies a much larger clone, so this may be a sequencing read error. The gene calls are TRBV12-3 or TRBV12-4 and TRBJ2-2, with D possibly called TRBD1 or TRBD2 (5 bases each). The CDR3 covers 12 residues. Written as DNA, the CDR3 is TGTGCCGACGGGACGAACACCGGGAAGCTGTTTTTT. The encoded protein is CADGTNTGKLFF.

This clone was recorded once. The gene calls are TRBV5-1 and TRBJ2-3, with 11 nucleotides matching TRBD2. Germline V CDR1 and CDR2: SGHRS, YFSETQ. CDR3 size: 16 residues. Germline trimming cut 1 base from V and 2 bases from J; bases unmatched to any gene: 3. The CDR3 spells CASSLTTSGVTDTQYF. The DNA of the CDR3 is TGCGCCAGCAGCTTGACGACTAGCGGGGTCACAGATACGCAGTATTTT.

This sequence joins TRBV5-1 and TRBJ2-7; the match to TRBD2 covers 9 bases. In germline, CDR1 is SGHRS, CDR2 YFSETQ. After removal of 1 base from V and 0 bases from J, the junction contained 8 bases not matched to a gene. The CDR3 spans 17 residues. The CDR3 DNA follows: TGCGCCAGCAGCTTGACGGCGGGAGGGCCGAGCTCCTACGAGCAGTACTTC. This sequence encodes CASSLTAGGPSSYEQYF.

This clone was counted between two and nine times. V and J are TRBV5-1 and TRBJ2-2, with D tentatively TRBD2 (5 bases). V lost 2 bases and J lost 4, with 12 bases in between. The CDR3 extends over 15 amino acids. Looked up from germline, CDR1 is SGHRS and CDR2 is YFSETQ. DNA for the CDR3: TGCGCCAGCAGCTTCAGCGGAGAAACCACCGGGGAGCTGTTTTTT. It is translated as CASSFSGETTGELFF.

The CDR3, as DNA: TGTGCCAGCAGCTGCCGGGACAGGCTTAAGAATCAGCCCCAGCATTTT. Protein: CASSCRDRLKNQPQHF. The chain links TRBV11-3 to TRBJ1-5, with 8 bases identical to TRBD1. CDR1 is SGHNT and CDR2 is YENEEA in the germline V gene. J was trimmed by 4 bases and V by 4 bases; bases with no gene match: 9. The CDR3 loop spans 16 amino acids. Supplemented by reference TRBV11-3 and TRBJ1-5, the full variable domain reads EAGVVQSPRYKIIEKKQPVAFWCNPISGHNTLYWYLQNLGQGPELLIRYENEEAVDDSQLPKDRFSAERLKGVDSTLKIQPAELGDSAVYLCASSCRDRLKNQPQHFGDGTRLSIL.

The chain is built from TRBV5-4 and TRBJ1-2; D not certain. Trimming stripped 4 bases from V and 3 bases from J, with 10 bases between. The CDR3 has 13 amino acids. Germline assignment: CDR1 SGHNT and CDR2 YYREEE (reference sequence). The CDR3 DNA is TGTGCCAGCAGCCTTGGCAGAGACTATGGCTACACCTTC. Protein product: CASSLGRDYGYTF.

The gene calls are TRBV9 and TRBJ1-2, with TRBD1 identical over 8 bases. Trimming cost V 3 bases and J 8 bases; bases outside gene matches: 9. The CDR3 totals 14 residues. Germline CDR1 and CDR2: SGDLS and YYNGEE. The CDR3 DNA is TGTGCCAGCAGCGCCCTTACCAGGGGGCGGGGCTACACCTTC. Its translation: CASSALTRGRGYTF.

This clone was counted once. The chain has TRBV29-1 and TRBJ1-1, with D hard to call. V was pared by 4 bases and J by 2 bases, with 5 bases between. Per the germline V gene, CDR1 is SQVTM and CDR2 is ANQGSEA. This CDR3 has 11 residues. In DNA form, the CDR3 reads TGCAGCGTTGTAGGTAACACTGAAGCTTTCTTT. Translating it yields CSVVGNTEAFF.

The chain uses TRBV5-1 and TRBJ2-6; D possibly corresponds to TRBD1 (6 bases). The length of the CDR3 is 17 residues. V was clipped by 0 bases and J by 0 bases, with 10 bases between them. Germline loops: CDR1 SGHRS, CDR2 YFSETQ. DNA for the CDR3: TGCGCCAGCAGCTTGGGGCAGGGGATCTCTGGGGCCAACGTCCTGACTTTC. It specifies CASSLGQGISGANVLTF.

The chain's CDR3 is CASSYAGRDYGYTF. In DNA form, the CDR3 reads TGTGCCAGCAGTTATGCCGGTAGAGACTATGGCTACACCTTC. This chain connects TRBV27 to TRBJ1-2, with no clear D. The germline V gene has CDR1 MNHEY and CDR2 SMNVEV (reference sequence). CDR3 length: 14 residues. V lost 4 bases, J lost 3 bases, and 12 bases lay in between.

This chain links TRBV18 with TRBJ2-2, with a weak D call TRBD1 (6 bases). V gave up 6 bases and J gave up 1 base, with 15 bases separating them. The CDR3 covers 16 residues. Germline lookup yields CDR1 KGHSH and CDR2 LQKENI. CDR3 loop: CASSRDIQRNTGELFF. The CDR3 nucleotides read TGTGCCAGCTCCCGGGACATTCAAAGGAACACCGGGGAGCTGTTTTTT.

The chain links TRBV5-5 to TRBJ2-3; possible D gene TRBD1, 6 bases. V lost 2 bases to trimming and J lost 2 bases, with 12 bases between them. The CDR3 extends over 15 amino acids. Germline V gives CDR1 SGHKS, CDR2 YYEKEE (reference sequence). Written as DNA, the CDR3 is TGTGCCAGCAGCTTAGGCAGGGGTTACACAGATACGCAGTATTTT. The encoded protein is CASSLGRGYTDTQYF. Complete variable domain (other parts from reference TRBV5-5 and TRBJ2-3): DAGVTQSPTHLIKTRGQQVTLRCSPISGHKSVSWYQQVLGQGPQFIFQYYEKEERGRGNFPDRFSARQFPNYSSELNVNALLLGDSALYLCASSLGRGYTDTQYFGPGTRLTVL.

This clone was counted between two and nine times. The chain links TRBV7-2 to TRBJ2-1, with 7 bases matching TRBD1. The CDR3 is 15 amino acids. Germline V gene sequence: CDR1 SGHTA, CDR2 FQGNSA. The V and J ends lost 5 bases and 1 base, in that order; junction bases with no gene match: 5. The DNA of the CDR3 is TGTGCCAGCAGCACCCGACAGGGTTCCTACAATGAGCAGTTCTTC. Translated, it gives CASSTRQGSYNEQFF.

The genes are TRBV9 and TRBJ1-2; D is uncertain. CDR3 length: 16 amino acids. Looked up from germline, CDR1 is SGDLS and CDR2 is YYNGEE. V lost 1 base and J 4 bases, leaving 17 bases between the germline ends. CDR3 sequence reads: CASSVSSRYISYGYTF. The DNA of the CDR3 is TGTGCCAGCAGCGTAAGTTCGAGGTATATCTCCTATGGCTACACCTTC. Combining the CDR3 with reference TRBV9 and TRBJ1-2 gives the whole variable domain DSGVTQTPKHLITATGQRVTLRCSPRSGDLSVYWYQQSLDQGLQFLIQYYNGEERAKGNILERFSAQQFPDLHSELNLSSLELGDSALYFCASSVSSRYISYGYTFGSGTRLTVV.

The rearrangement links TRBV30 to TRBJ2-3, with unresolved D. Trimming stripped 1 base from V and 1 base from J, with 6 bases between. In germline, CDR1 is GTSNPN, CDR2 SVGIG (reference sequence). This CDR3 is built from 13 residues. CDR3 DNA sequence: TGTGCCTGGAGTGGATTGGGCACAGATACGCAGTATTTT. This sequence encodes CAWSGLGTDTQYF. Together with reference TRBV30 and TRBJ2-3, the CDR3 gives the full variable domain: SQTIHQWPATLVQPVGSPLSLECTVEGTSNPNLYWYRQAAGRGLQLLFYSVGIGQISSEVPQNLSASRPQDRQFILSSKKLLLSDSGFYLCAWSGLGTDTQYFGPGTRLTVL.

A single count supports this clone. J is TRBJ2-1 and V is TRBV10-2; D gene uncertain. The germline V and J ends were trimmed by 0 bases and 8 bases, with 11 bases remaining between them. The length of the CDR3 is 14 residues. The germline gives CDR1 WSHSY, CDR2 SAAADI. The CDR3 DNA follows: TGCGCCAGCAGTGAGTCCTCAGCGATGGATGAGCAGTTCTTC. It specifies CASSESSAMDEQFF.

The V call is TRBV6-5, the J call TRBJ2-7, with 10 bases lining up with TRBD2. CDR1 is MNHEY, CDR2 SVGAGI, per germline. The CDR3 is 15 residues long. J was trimmed by 7 bases and V by 2 bases; bases with no gene match: 8. The DNA of the CDR3 is TGTGCCAGCAGTTACGCGGCTAGCGGGAGTAGAGAGCAGTACTTC. Protein sequence: CASSYAASGSREQYF.

The chain carries TRBV11-1 and TRBJ1-1, with 9 bases matching TRBD1. J lost 6 bases, V lost 6 bases, and 11 bases had no gene match. From germline, CDR1 is SGHAT and CDR2 FQDESV (reference sequence). CDR3 size: 15 residues. This chain's CDR3 is CASRITGGLRAEAFF. CDR3 nucleotide sequence: TGTGCCAGCAGGATAACAGGGGGCCTTAGGGCTGAAGCTTTCTTT.

The genes are TRBV27 and TRBJ2-1, with 7 bases fitting TRBD1. CDR1 MNHEY and CDR2 SMNVEV come from the germline V gene (reference sequence). V was pared by 2 bases and J by 5 bases, with 9 bases of the junction left unmatched. The CDR3 length is 16 residues. DNA for the CDR3: TGTGCCAGCAGTTTAGGATTCGGGACAGCCAACAATGAGCAGTTCTTC. This gives the protein CASSLGFGTANNEQFF.

The rearrangement uses TRBV30 and TRBJ2-1; D remains ambiguous. The CDR3 totals 12 residues. Germline V gives CDR1 GTSNPN, CDR2 SVGIG (reference sequence). Trimming removed 2 bases from V and 9 bases from J, with 11 bases in between. The CDR3 nucleotides are TGTGCCTGGAGTTTCTCCGCCGGTGAGCAGTTCTTC. Translation gives CAWSFSAGEQFF.

This clone ranks as medium-sized. The chain is built from TRBV12-1 and TRBJ2-7; the table's D call TRBD1 went unverified against the DNA. TRBV12-1 is annotated as a pseudogene. The CDR3 runs 16 residues. This CDR3 reads CASSFGGTGASYEQYF. Here the CDR3 DNA reads TGTGCCAGCAGCTTTGGGGGGACAGGGGCCTCCTACGAGCAGTACTTC.

J is TRBJ1-1 and V is TRBV5-1, with 10 bases matching TRBD1. The CDR3 totals 15 residues. The trim removed 4 bases at V and 9 bases at J, leaving 12 bases unmatched. In germline, CDR1 is SGHRS, CDR2 YFSETQ. CDR3 amino acids: CASSPSTGGFQKAFF. The CDR3 nucleotides read TGCGCCAGCAGCCCTTCGACAGGGGGCTTCCAGAAAGCTTTCTTT.

The V call is TRBV7-3, the J call TRBJ2-3; D not certain. The germline gives CDR1 SGHTA, CDR2 FQGTGA. The CDR3 consists of 13 residues. Trimming cost V 5 bases and J 3 bases, with 9 bases left between them. CDR3 sequence (DNA): TGTGCCAGCAGCACGGAACTGACAGATACGCAGTATTTT. Amino acids: CASSTELTDTQYF.

The chain joins TRBV24-1 to TRBJ2-7, with TRBD1 identical over 7 bases. The CDR3 extends over 15 amino acids. Per germline, CDR1 KGHDR and CDR2 SFDVKD. The trim removed 2 bases at V and 2 bases at J, leaving 5 bases unmatched. CDR3 sequence: CATSDSAGGTYEQYF. The CDR3 DNA is TGTGCCACCAGTGATTCGGCAGGGGGTACCTACGAGCAGTACTTC.

This clone was recorded once. This rearrangement joins TRBV5-1 to TRBJ2-7; D remains unclear. The V gene's germline CDR1 is SGHRS and CDR2 YFSETQ. Trimming removed 0 bases from V and 1 base from J, with 5 bases in between. CDR3 length: 13 amino acids. The CDR3 nucleotides read TGCGCCAGCAGCTTGGCCGTGTCCTACGAGCAGTACTTC. Encoded protein: CASSLAVSYEQYF.

This chain joins TRBV19 and TRBJ1-4, with TRBD1 as a possible D gene (5 bases). This CDR3 is 15 amino acids long. Germline assignment: CDR1 LNHDA and CDR2 SQIVND (reference sequence). With 5 bases removed from V and 8 bases from J, the gap between germline ends came to 18 bases. The chain's CDR3 is CASSHYRDGGEKLFF. The CDR3 nucleotides are TGTGCCAGTAGTCACTACCGGGACGGGGGGGAAAAACTGTTTTTT.